The text below deals with one TCR beta chain. This clonotype was found a few times. What antigen it recognizes has not been identified. Mismatch with germline at one junction end may stem from a read error. The data belong to a study of T cell repertoires in cytomegalovirus infection (dated by TCRdb to about 2019). With regard to the full study: The peptide stimulations were aimed at well-studied HLA-B-restricted epitopes as well as recently identified HLA-C-restricted CMV epitopes, whose presentation resists viral immunomodulation. Because public TCR beta signatures pointed to carriage of CMV infection together with the matching HLA type, the HLA type of each donor mattered for the analysis. Overall results and qualifications from the work: In both this cohort and an independent roughly 350-donor cohort, the cumulative frequency of public TCR beta family members distinguished carriers of CMV infection plus the relevant HLA type. The ex vivo response was dominated by HLA-C-restricted CMV-specific TCR beta clonotypes, and the single most frequent clonotype in two of eight donors was supplied by these HLA-C-restricted clonotypes.

The data were produced on an Illumina HiSeq 1500. TCRdb took the public reads, trimmed them with fastp at Q25, ran MiXCR for clone calling and kept in-frame beta chains. All rows with the same CDR3 protein become a single entry with the most common DNA and genes. The sample table lists under 95,000 distinct CDR3 sequences, about half of them with a count of one. Jointly, the top ten make up roughly 93% of the sample. The sample's treatment or condition label, decoded: in vitro stimulation with specific CMV peptide epitopes to enrich CMV-specific T cells. From cysteine to phenylalanine, the CDR3 is 13 amino acids long. Left in the record is the CDR3 DNA by itself, 39 bases read in frame from the first base.

The sequencing used CD8+ T cells from cultured PBMCs, collected from culture after CMV antigen stimulation. The rearranged chain carries TRBV5-3 and TRBJ1-1; 5 matching bases give a weak D call of TRBD1. TRBV5-3 is an ORF for which the function is uncertain. The source of this sequence is a human donor in good health (CMV status not recorded). Some clones in this sample may be carry-over from other donors' samples. The bases read TGTGCCAGCAGCTTAAAGGACACCATTGAAGCTTTCTTT. This yields the protein CASSLKDTIEAFF.